Shown below are 30 T cell receptor beta chains from a single sample sequenced in a study of post-analysis software for immune sequencing data. Study-level points and caveats: The five TRBV segments detected at higher frequency in patients than in controls included TRBV5-6, TRBV5-1 and TRBV20-1.

Their specific antigens are unknown. Presence of unique molecular identifiers characterized the TCR beta cDNA libraries. TCRdb reanalysed the PCR reads using MiXCR and keeps one entry per CDR3 protein. The table records more than 350,000 distinct CDR3 sequences, 30% to 40% of them present only once. What was sequenced was blood. Receptor source: a girl aged 2 to 10 with multiple sclerosis.

This chain joins TRBV27 and TRBJ2-1; D gene uncertain. V was clipped by 6 bases and J by 5 bases, with 8 bases between them. The CDR3 runs to 12 residues. CDR1 is MNHEY and CDR2 is SMNVEV in the germline V gene (reference sequence). As DNA, the CDR3 is TGTGCCAGCAGGAAGCTCAACAATGAGCAGTTCTTC. Translation: CASRKLNNEQFF.

The sample holds many counts of this clonotype. The rearrangement uses TRBV7-2 and TRBJ2-3, with D possibly TRBD2 on 5 matching bases. V dropped 0 bases and J dropped 1 base, with 5 bases sitting between them. The CDR3 runs to 14 residues. Germline CDR1 is SGHTA and CDR2 is FQGNSA. CDR3 sequence reads: CASSLASGTDTQYF. In DNA form, the CDR3 reads TGTGCCAGCAGCTTAGCTAGCGGCACAGATACGCAGTATTTT.

This clonotype has only a few counts. CDR3 nucleotides: TGTGCCACAGGGCCAGGGGCCAACGTCCTGACTTTC. This translates into CATGPGANVLTF. The J gene is TRBJ2-6, the V gene TRBV14, with a possible D match to TRBD1 (5 bases). From germline, CDR1 is SGHDN and CDR2 FVKESK. CDR3 size: 12 residues. Trimming took off 10 bases at V and 4 bases at J, with 8 bases between the two ends.

The V gene is TRBV12-3 or TRBV12-4, the J gene TRBJ1-6; D remains ambiguous. V was shortened by 4 bases and J by 0 bases, with 19 bases between the two germline ends. This CDR3 region has 19 residues. The chain's CDR3 is CASSYAPVGRSSYNSPLHF. CDR3 nucleotides: TGTGCCAGCAGTTACGCGCCGGTTGGTAGGAGCTCCTATAATTCACCCCTCCACTTT.

The chain joins TRBV7-9 to TRBJ2-1, with 13 bases matching TRBD2. The CDR3 loop spans 15 amino acids. CDR1 SEHNR and CDR2 FQNEAQ come from the germline V gene (reference sequence). The junction had 6 bases not matched to a gene; V was cut back by 3 bases and J by 10 bases. The CDR3 region has the DNA TGTGCCAGCAGCTTCGAACCGGGACTAGCGGGAGAGCAGTTCTTC. This codes for CASSFEPGLAGEQFF.

This chain connects TRBV20-1 to TRBJ2-1; D is unresolved. The DNA matches TRBJ2-7 better at its end, which makes the J call doubtful. The CDR3 extends over 15 amino acids. The germline V gene encodes CDR1 DFQATT and CDR2 SNEGSKA (reference sequence). The CDR3 DNA reads as TGCAGTGCTGACTCTAATAGCATTCCCTACAATGAGCAGTACTTC. It is translated as CSADSNSIPYNEQYF.

The J gene is TRBJ1-1, the V gene TRBV7-3, with 7 bases matching TRBD1. J lost 6 bases, V lost 3 bases, and 4 bases had no gene match. CDR1 is SGHTA, CDR2 FQGTGA, per germline. CDR3 length: 13 amino acids. Written as DNA, the CDR3 is TGTGCCAGCAGCTTTTCAGGGGGGTCTGAAGCTTTCTTT. Its translation: CASSFSGGSEAFF. Using reference TRBV7-3 and TRBJ1-1 for the parts outside the CDR3, the full variable domain is GAGVSQTPSNKVTEKGKYVELRCDPISGHTALYWYRQSLGQGPEFLIYFQGTGAADDSGLPNDRFFAVRPEGSVSTLKIQRTERGDSAVYLCASSFSGGSEAFFGQGTRLTVV.

The V gene is TRBV28, the J gene TRBJ2-5; 7 positions agree with TRBD1. The J call may be mistaken, given a closer DNA end match to TRBJ2-7. From germline, CDR1 is MDHEN and CDR2 SYDVKM. CDR3 length: 18 residues. The CDR3 reads CASSLAPRGWVYYYEQYF. The DNA for the CDR3 is TGTGCCAGCAGTTTAGCACCCAGGGGGTGGGTCTACTACTACGAGCAGTACTTC.

The chain uses TRBV20-1 and TRBJ2-5, with 8 nucleotides matching TRBD2. The CDR3 consists of 16 residues. V lost 6 bases to trimming and J lost 3 bases; unmatched junction nucleotides: 15. Germline V CDR1 and CDR2: DFQATT, SNEGSKA (reference sequence). As DNA, the CDR3 is TGCAGTGCCTTTAGTTGGGTAGCGGGGCGTAAAGAGACCCAGTACTTC. Its protein is CSAFSWVAGRKETQYF.

The J gene is TRBJ2-5, the V gene TRBV7-2; 14 bases agree with TRBD2. V was clipped by 5 bases and J by 2 bases; unmatched bases: 7. The CDR3 extends over 17 amino acids. Germline V gives CDR1 SGHTA, CDR2 FQGNSA. The CDR3 sequence: CASSQGTSGSMQETQYF. CDR3 nucleotide sequence: TGTGCCAGCAGCCAAGGGACTAGCGGGAGTATGCAAGAGACCCAGTACTTC.

This clonotype has only a few counts. The chain joins TRBV11-2 to TRBJ2-5; 12 bases are shared with TRBD2. V shed 6 bases and J 2 bases; nucleotides not matched to a gene: 7. The CDR3 extends over 16 amino acids. Germline assignment: CDR1 SGHAT and CDR2 FQNNGV. CDR3 DNA: TGTGCCAGCAGGTCTCTAGCGGGGGGGGTACAAGAGACCCAGTACTTC. This translates into CASRSLAGGVQETQYF.

The CDR3: CASSLTQLNEQFF. The CDR3 nucleotides read TGTGCCAGCAGTTTAACGCAGCTGAATGAGCAGTTCTTC. This chain connects TRBV12-3 or TRBV12-4 to TRBJ2-1; D gene unclear. The CDR3 runs 13 residues. With 2 bases removed from V and 7 bases from J, the gap between germline ends came to 9 bases.

This clonotype was observed a handful of times. The chain has TRBV11-2 and TRBJ1-1; D possibly corresponds to TRBD1 (6 bases). The CDR3 consists of 13 residues. The V end lost 5 bases, the J end lost 11 bases, and 18 bases lay between the germline ends. The V gene's germline CDR1 is SGHAT and CDR2 FQNNGV. The CDR3 sequence is CASSPGGQGSAFF. For the CDR3, the DNA is TGTGCCAGCAGCCCGGGGGGGCAGGGGAGCGCTTTCTTT.

This clonotype was recorded a few times. The rearrangement uses TRBV21-1 and TRBJ2-4; TRBD2 is the table's D call and was not checked against the DNA. TRBV21-1 constitutes a pseudogene. The CDR3 is 21 amino acids. CDR3 in amino acids: CASSKVCRELREILAKNIQYF. Written as DNA, the CDR3 is TGTGCCAGCAGCAAAGTGTGCCGTGAGCTTAGGGAGATTCTAGCCAAAAACATTCAGTACTTC.

The genes are TRBV6-1 and TRBJ2-5; TRBD2 agrees at 15 bases. CDR1 MNHNS and CDR2 SASEGT come from the germline V gene. This CDR3 is built from 18 residues. V shed 0 bases, J shed 1 base, and the junction held 3 bases outside the gene matches. The CDR3: CASSEAGTSGGPQETQYF. The DNA of the CDR3 is TGTGCCAGCAGTGAAGCGGGGACTAGCGGGGGGCCCCAAGAGACCCAGTACTTC.

The V gene is TRBV20-1, the J gene TRBJ2-7; 11 nucleotides line up with TRBD2. The CDR3 loop spans 12 amino acids. Germline-derived CDR1 and CDR2 are DFQATT and SNEGSKA (reference sequence). After removal of 3 bases from V and 6 bases from J, the junction contained 1 base not matched to a gene. DNA for the CDR3: TGCAGTGCTAGGGGGACTAGCGGCGAGCAGTACTTC. It translates to CSARGTSGEQYF.

This clonotype was seen only a few times. The V call is TRBV25-1, the J call TRBJ2-3; possibly TRBD2 for D (5 bases). From germline, CDR1 is MGHDK and CDR2 SYGVNS. Trimming removed 2 bases from V and 0 bases from J, with 12 bases in between. The length of the CDR3 is 16 residues. CDR3 sequence: CASSEDERTSTDTQYF. The DNA for the CDR3 is TGTGCCAGCAGTGAAGACGAGCGGACTAGCACAGATACGCAGTATTTT.

As for this clonotype: A read error may be the cause here, since a much bigger clone is one base away. Written as DNA, the CDR3 is TGTGCCAGCAGTAAAGAGACCCAGTACTTC. Translated, it gives CASSKETQYF. The V gene is TRBV28, the J gene TRBJ2-5; D gene uncertain. Germline-derived CDR1 and CDR2 are MDHEN and SYDVKM. The CDR3 extends over 10 amino acids. Trimming cost V 5 bases and J 3 bases, with 1 base left between them.

In its sample, this clonotype was seen a few times. This chain connects TRBV28 to TRBJ2-1, with TRBD2 identical over 11 bases. Per the germline V gene, CDR1 is MDHEN and CDR2 is SYDVKM. V trimming: 0 bases; J trimming: 8 bases; junction bases outside the gene matches: 6. The CDR3 spans 16 residues. The CDR3 reads CASSLWELAGEHEQFF. The DNA of the CDR3 is TGTGCCAGCAGTTTATGGGAACTAGCGGGAGAGCATGAGCAGTTCTTC.

This clonotype was detected a few times. The V call is TRBV4-2, the J call TRBJ2-1, with TRBD1 identical over 10 bases. V lost 4 bases, J lost 3 bases, and 18 bases stayed unmatched. The CDR3 has 20 residues. Germline CDR1 and CDR2: LGHNA and YNFKEQ. CDR3 sequence: CASSPSGQGDQRGNYNEQFF. CDR3 nucleotide sequence: TGTGCCAGCAGCCCTAGTGGACAGGGGGATCAGCGGGGGAACTACAATGAGCAGTTCTTC.

This clonotype was recorded a few times. V and J are TRBV27 and TRBJ1-6; D not resolved. The length of the CDR3 is 18 residues. The ends were cut back, 6 bases at V and 3 bases at J, with 21 bases in the middle. Germline CDR1 and CDR2: MNHEY and SMNVEV (reference sequence). Here the CDR3 DNA reads TGTGCCAGCAGACGCGGCCCGGCCGGCAGTTTCTATAATTCACCCCTCCACTTT. Its translation is CASRRGPAGSFYNSPLHF.

Turning to this clonotype: Relative to the germline gene, one junction end is altered; a read error may explain this. V gene TRBV4-1 combines with J gene TRBJ2-5, with no clear D. The better agreement between TRBJ2-7 and the DNA end casts doubt on the J call. The CDR3 sequence is 14 residues long. Germline CDR1 MGHRA, CDR2 YSYEKL. CDR3 DNA sequence: TGTGCCAGCAGCCGACAAGGATTAGAGAACGAGCAGTACTTC. Its translation is CASSRQGLENEQYF.

This clonotype appeared a few times. The chain uses TRBV29-1 and TRBJ2-3; 8 bases line up with TRBD1. The CDR3 is 13 residues long. V lost 7 bases and J lost 4; bases outside the gene matches: 7. Germline assignment: CDR1 SQVTM and CDR2 ANQGSEA. The CDR3 DNA reads as TGCAGCGAGCGACAGGGGTCGGCAGATACGCAGTATTTT. It translates to CSERQGSADTQYF.

This sequence joins TRBV12-3 or TRBV12-4 and TRBJ2-1, with TRBD2 matching over 7 bases. After removal of 4 bases from V and 12 bases from J, the junction contained 6 bases not matched to a gene. The CDR3 loop spans 12 amino acids. The CDR3 sequence: CASSYLAEMQFF. CDR3 bases: TGTGCCAGCAGTTACCTAGCGGAGATGCAGTTCTTC.

This sequence joins TRBV28 and TRBJ2-5; D may correspond to TRBD1 or TRBD2 (7 bases each). In germline, CDR1 is MDHEN, CDR2 SYDVKM. The CDR3 runs to 16 residues. The V end was cut by 6 bases, the J end by 1 base, with 18 bases between. The CDR3 reads CASSLPRGRVQETQYF. CDR3 nucleotide sequence: TGTGCCAGCAGCCTACCCAGGGGGAGGGTCCAAGAGACCCAGTACTTC.

The chain recombines TRBV12-3 or TRBV12-4 with TRBJ2-7; TRBD1 matches at 8 bases. After removal of 4 bases from V and 2 bases from J, the junction contained 7 bases not matched to a gene. The CDR3 is made up of 15 amino acids. The CDR3 DNA reads as TGTGCCAGCAGTTCGGACAGGGCTATTACCTACGAGCAGTACTTC. Translated: CASSSDRAITYEQYF.

This sequence joins TRBV28 and TRBJ2-4; D unresolved. Between the trimmed V and J ends, which lost 5 bases and 1 base, there was a span of 21 bases. Germline assignment: CDR1 MDHEN and CDR2 SYDVKM. The CDR3 has 18 amino acids. The CDR3 loop is CASSRIIGGDRAKNIQYF. In nucleotides, the CDR3 is TGTGCCAGCAGTCGAATTATCGGTGGGGATAGGGCCAAAAACATTCAGTACTTC.

In nucleotides, the CDR3 is TGTGCCAGCAGCTCCACCCCAGGGGATGACTATGGCTACACCTTC. Protein sequence: CASSSTPGDDYGYTF. The chain employs TRBV7-3 and TRBJ1-2; D is possibly TRBD1 (6 bases). Germline values: CDR1 SGHTA, CDR2 FQGTGA. V dropped 4 bases and J dropped 3 bases, with 15 bases sitting between them. CDR3 length: 15 residues.

The genes are TRBV20-1 and TRBJ1-2; TRBD1 aligns across 8 bases. Germline-derived CDR1 and CDR2 are DFQATT and SNEGSKA (reference sequence). V trimming: 3 bases; J trimming: 4 bases; junction bases outside the gene matches: 7. There are 14 residues in the CDR3. CDR3 in amino acids: CSASSGTGFYGYTF. The CDR3 region has the DNA TGCAGTGCTAGTTCGGGGACAGGATTCTATGGCTACACCTTC.

This rearrangement joins TRBV29-1 to TRBJ2-4; D perhaps matches TRBD2 (6 bases). This CDR3 is built from 13 residues. Trimming took 6 bases from V and 3 from J, leaving 12 bases between them. Germline V gene sequence: CDR1 SQVTM, CDR2 ANQGSEA. CDR3 DNA sequence: TGCAGCGTGCTACTAGCTGGCAAAAACATTCAGTACTTC. Amino acid sequence: CSVLLAGKNIQYF.